The T cell receptor (beta chain) described here comes from a study of T cell changes during pregnancy in multiple sclerosis. V was pared by 8 bases and J by 2 bases, with 3 bases of the junction left unmatched. This CDR3 contains 13 residues. Germline lookup yields CDR1 SNHLY and CDR2 FYNNEI. Some clones are missing from TCRdb's copy, which holds only in-frame ones; the method was immunoSEQ multiplex PCR. The data show about 70,000 clones, 80% to 95% seen once. This TCR was recovered from a female donor with multiple sclerosis, enrolled in a pregnancy study. The specimen was peripheral blood, collected in the first trimester of pregnancy. This chain links TRBV2 with TRBJ1-5; TRBD1 matches 7 bases. CDR3 sequence (DNA): TGTGCCAGCCAGGGGGGCGGCAATCAGCCCCAGCATTTT. As protein: CASQGGGNQPQHF.